A single sample gave rise to the 15 T cell receptor beta chains below, sequenced in a study of T cell repertoires in cytomegalovirus infection. TCRdb used MiXCR to reprocess the reads, holding one entry per CDR3 protein. The sample lists 300,000 to 400,000 distinct CDR3 sequences; 15% to 20% were seen once. Specimen: PBMCs. The receptor source for this set is a human donor in good health (CMV status not recorded). Some clones in this sample may be carry-over from other donors' samples.

There are many counts of this clonotype. The chain is built from TRBV12-3 or TRBV12-4 and TRBJ1-5; 7 nucleotides line up with TRBD1. Trimming at V came to 10 bases and at J to 3 bases, leaving 12 bases not matched to a gene. This CDR3 has 15 residues. The CDR3 DNA reads TGTGCCACCAGGGACAGTGGACAGGACAATCAGCCCCAGCATTTT. It encodes CATRDSGQDNQPQHF.

The chain combines TRBV4-1 with TRBJ2-1; D remains unclear. CDR1 and CDR2 (germline): MGHRA, YSYEKL. The CDR3 totals 14 residues. V was trimmed by 3 bases and J by 5 bases, leaving 11 bases between them. CDR3 sequence reads: CASSQARQNNEQFF. The CDR3 coding sequence is TGCGCCAGCAGCCAGGCTCGTCAAAACAATGAGCAGTTCTTC.

This clonotype occurred many times. This chain uses TRBV19 with TRBJ1-6, with D uncertain. CDR3 length equals 13 residues. Germline-derived CDR1 and CDR2 are LNHDA and SQIVND (reference sequence). The V gene lost 6 bases and the J gene lost 12 bases, with 15 bases spanning the gap. Here the CDR3 reads CASRSQRLEPLHF. In DNA, the CDR3 is TGTGCCAGTAGGAGCCAGCGCCTTGAACCCCTCCACTTT.

The chain employs TRBV4-1 and TRBJ2-2; unclear D gene. The V gene lost 1 base and the J gene lost 4 bases, with 7 bases spanning the gap. Germline loops: CDR1 MGHRA, CDR2 YSYEKL. This CDR3 has 14 residues. The CDR3 DNA reads TGCGCCAGCAGCCAAGTCCTGGTCACCGGGGAGCTGTTTTTT. Translation: CASSQVLVTGELFF.

The gene calls are TRBV10-3 and TRBJ2-3, with no clear D. The V gene's germline CDR1 is ENHRY and CDR2 SYGVKD. CDR3 length: 15 amino acids. The germline V and J ends were trimmed by 3 bases and 0 bases, with 10 bases remaining between them. CDR3 bases: TGTGCCATCAGTGACTCCCTGTCTAGCACAGATACGCAGTATTTT. The encoded protein is CAISDSLSSTDTQYF.

In its sample, this clonotype was seen many times. The chain is built from TRBV28 and TRBJ2-1; 9 bases agree with TRBD1. CDR1 is MDHEN and CDR2 is SYDVKM in the germline V gene. This CDR3 is 16 amino acids long. V gave up 4 bases and J gave up 3 bases; unmatched junction bases: 7. The CDR3 nucleotides read TGTGCCAGCAGTTCCCACAGGGGGCAAGACTACAATGAGCAGTTCTTC. This codes for CASSSHRGQDYNEQFF.

V gene TRBV4-2 combines with J gene TRBJ1-5; D gene unclear. CDR1 LGHNA and CDR2 YNFKEQ come from the germline V gene. V was shortened by 0 bases and J by 5 bases, with 8 bases between the two germline ends. CDR3 length equals 14 residues. The CDR3 DNA sequence: TGTGCCAGCAGCCAAGACGGGCTTGATCAGCCCCAGCATTTT. It encodes CASSQDGLDQPQHF.

This clonotype was observed a handful of times. The chain uses TRBV29-1 and TRBJ1-2; D is ambiguous. Germline CDR1 SQVTM, CDR2 ANQGSEA. V lost 0 bases and J 5 bases, leaving 19 bases between the germline ends. This CDR3 contains 16 residues. The CDR3 bases are TGCAGCGTTGAAGATGGCTCGCGGAGGGCCCGGTATGGCTACACCTTC. Translating gives CSVEDGSRRARYGYTF. Drawing the rest from reference TRBV29-1 and TRBJ1-2, the complete variable domain is SAVISQKPSRDICQRGTSLTIQCQVDSQVTMMFWYRQQPGQSLTLIATANQGSEATYESGFVIDKFPISRPNLTFSTLTVSNMSPEDSSIYLCSVEDGSRRARYGYTFGSGTRLTVV.

The chain couples TRBV6-6 to TRBJ2-5; D uncertain. The CDR3 consists of 14 residues. V was trimmed by 1 base and J by 1 base, leaving 7 bases between them. Germline V gives CDR1 MNHNY, CDR2 SVGAGI (reference sequence). The CDR3 region has the DNA TGTGCCAGCAGTTACTTTAGTCCCCAAGAGACCCAGTACTTC. This translates into CASSYFSPQETQYF.

This clonotype turned up a few times. The V call is TRBV7-2, the J call TRBJ2-1; TRBD1 is a possible D gene (5 bases). Germline V gene lookup returns CDR1 SGHTA and CDR2 FQGNSA. Trimming pared 5 bases from V and 8 bases from J, leaving 13 bases between. This CDR3 region has 13 residues. CDR3 bases: TGTGCCAGCAGCCTCGGCAGGGTGTATGAGCAGTTCTTC. Translating gives CASSLGRVYEQFF.

This clonotype has a count of ten or more. The chain employs TRBV7-2 and TRBJ2-3, with D possibly being TRBD1 or TRBD2 (5 bases each). Trimming removed 3 bases at V and 4 bases at J, with 14 bases between. CDR1 is SGHTA and CDR2 is FQGNSA in the germline V gene. This CDR3 spans 15 amino acids. For the CDR3, the DNA is TGTGCCAGCAGCTTGAACCCACTGGGGGCAGATACGCAGTATTTT. Its protein product is CASSLNPLGADTQYF.

The chain combines TRBV7-7 with TRBJ2-3; D ambiguous. The V end lost 1 base, the J end lost 4 bases, and 9 bases lay between the germline ends. This CDR3 spans 14 amino acids. Germline V CDR1 and CDR2: SSHAT, FNYEAQ (reference sequence). The CDR3 sequence is CASSLGSRPDTQYF. CDR3 sequence (DNA): TGTGCCAGCAGCTTAGGTAGCAGGCCAGATACGCAGTATTTT. Supplemented by reference TRBV7-7 and TRBJ2-3, the full variable domain reads GAGVSQSPRYKVTKRGQDVTLRCDPISSHATLYWYQQALGQGPEFLTYFNYEAQPDKSGLPSDRFSAERPEGSISTLTIQRTEQRDSAMYRCASSLGSRPDTQYFGPGTRLTVL.

This clonotype was counted between two and nine times. The chain is built from TRBV6-1 and TRBJ1-2; D remains ambiguous. This CDR3 has 15 amino acids. Germline V gives CDR1 MNHNS, CDR2 SASEGT. The germline V and J ends were trimmed by 3 bases and 4 bases, with 15 bases remaining between them. DNA for the CDR3: TGTGCCAGCAGTGACATCCGGCGATCCTTCTATGGCTACACCTTC. As protein: CASSDIRRSFYGYTF.

This clonotype has only a few counts. The rearrangement links TRBV27 to TRBJ2-3; 8 bases line up with TRBD2. With 3 bases clipped from V and 2 bases from J, the junction kept 4 bases outside the gene matches. The length of the CDR3 is 15 residues. Germline V lookup: CDR1 MNHEY, CDR2 SMNVEV (reference sequence). The CDR3 coding sequence is TGTGCCAGCAGTTTGCGGGGGGTGTTCACAGATACGCAGTATTTT. This sequence encodes CASSLRGVFTDTQYF.

This chain joins TRBV20-1 and TRBJ1-5; D is undetermined. The CDR3 runs 15 residues. Germline assignment: CDR1 DFQATT and CDR2 SNEGSKA (reference sequence). V gave up 0 bases and J gave up 5 bases, with 14 bases separating them. CDR3 DNA sequence: TGCAGTGCTAGAGATCTTTTCGGGTACGATCAGCCCCAGCATTTT. This codes for CSARDLFGYDQPQHF.